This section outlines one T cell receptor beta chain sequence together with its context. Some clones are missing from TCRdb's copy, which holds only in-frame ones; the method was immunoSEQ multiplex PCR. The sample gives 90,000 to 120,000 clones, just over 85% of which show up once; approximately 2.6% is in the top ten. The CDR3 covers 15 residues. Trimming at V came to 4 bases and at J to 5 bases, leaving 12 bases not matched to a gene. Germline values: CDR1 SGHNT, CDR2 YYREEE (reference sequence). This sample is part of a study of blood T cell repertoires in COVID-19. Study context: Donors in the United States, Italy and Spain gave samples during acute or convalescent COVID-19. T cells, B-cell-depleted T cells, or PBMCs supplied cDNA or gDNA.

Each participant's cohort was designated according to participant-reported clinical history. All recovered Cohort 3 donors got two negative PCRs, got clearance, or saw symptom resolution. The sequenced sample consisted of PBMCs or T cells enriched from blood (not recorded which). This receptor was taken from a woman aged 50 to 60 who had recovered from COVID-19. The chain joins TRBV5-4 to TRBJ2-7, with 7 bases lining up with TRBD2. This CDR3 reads CASSAKVPSGDEQYF. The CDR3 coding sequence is TGTGCCAGCAGCGCAAAAGTCCCTAGCGGAGACGAGCAGTACTTC.